Detailed here is one T cell receptor (beta chain). The sample belongs to a study of blood T cell repertoires in COVID-19. Trimming cost V 2 bases and J 4 bases, with 15 bases left between them. This CDR3 is built from 16 residues. The germline V gene has CDR1 MNHNY and CDR2 SVGAGI (reference sequence). Original handling: Reference gene primer amplification in the assay estimated nucleated cell counts. Some clones are missing from TCRdb's copy, which holds only in-frame ones; the method was immunoSEQ multiplex PCR. V, J and clone size were drawn from that table, and D and trimming were deduced from the DNA. The repertoire includes about 250,000 clones, around 85% of them detected once, and over 7.5% sits in the top ten.

J is TRBJ1-5 and V is TRBV6-6; D is perhaps TRBD1 (6 bases). This receptor was taken from an elderly man with acute or convalescent COVID-19. The sample consisted of peripheral blood. CDR3 coding DNA: TGTGCCAGCAGTTACGTGGCGAGCAGGGGAAATCAGCCCCAGCATTTT. Its protein is CASSYVASRGNQPQHF.